The 16 T cell receptor beta chains below were found in one sample sequenced in a study of control samples from healthy donors and cancer patients. TCRdb's copy holds only in-frame clones and misses some; the assay was immunoSEQ multiplex PCR. The data show about 190,000 clones, around 93% seen once. Sample: blood. These receptors came from a young man in good health.

The J gene is TRBJ2-1, the V gene TRBV5-1, with no clear D. With 1 base removed from V and 5 bases from J, the gap between germline ends came to 10 bases. CDR1 and CDR2 from the germline V gene are SGHRS and YFSETQ. This CDR3 is built from 14 residues. CDR3 nucleotides: TGCGCCAGCAGCTTGATGGACGCAGACAATGAGCAGTTCTTC. It yields the protein CASSLMDADNEQFF.

V gene TRBV5-1 combines with J gene TRBJ2-1; 7 bases line up with TRBD2. This CDR3 contains 16 residues. Per germline, CDR1 SGHRS and CDR2 YFSETQ. The V segment lost 3 bases and the J segment 4 bases; nucleotides outside the gene matches: 10. Here the CDR3 DNA reads TGCGCCAGCAGCTCGAAAAAGCGGGGACTGTACAATGAGCAGTTCTTC. Its protein is CASSSKKRGLYNEQFF. Full variable domain (outside the CDR3, taken from reference TRBV5-1 and TRBJ2-1): KAGVTQTPRYLIKTRGQQVTLSCSPISGHRSVSWYQQTPGQGLQFLFEYFSETQRNKGNFPGRFSGRQFSNSRSEMNVSTLELGDSALYLCASSSKKRGLYNEQFFGPGTRLTVL.

The chain combines TRBV7-2 with TRBJ2-1; possible D gene TRBD2, 5 bases. Deletions cut 9 bases from V and 6 bases from J, with 12 bases between. The CDR3 consists of 12 residues. Looked up from germline, CDR1 is SGHTA and CDR2 is FQGNSA. The CDR3 DNA sequence: TGTGCCAGTTCCTTGAGCGGCAATGAGCAGTTCTTC. Its translation: CASSLSGNEQFF.

The chain is built from TRBV30 and TRBJ2-2; either TRBD1 or TRBD2 may fit D (5 bases each). Germline loops: CDR1 GTSNPN, CDR2 SVGIG (reference sequence). V was cut by 8 bases and J by 1 base, with 20 bases left in between. This CDR3 is 16 amino acids long. CDR3: CAERRTGTVNTGELFF. For the CDR3, the DNA is TGTGCCGAGAGAAGAACCGGGACGGTGAACACCGGGGAGCTGTTTTTT.

The chain is built from TRBV5-1 and TRBJ1-4, with D perhaps matching TRBD1 (5 bases). V was pared by 2 bases and J by 2 bases, with 7 bases between. Germline V gene data show CDR1 as SGHRS and CDR2 as YFSETQ. The CDR3 runs 14 residues. The CDR3 here is CASSFRATNEKLFF. CDR3 DNA sequence: TGCGCCAGCAGCTTCAGGGCTACTAATGAAAAACTGTTTTTT.

The CDR3 nucleotides are TGTGCCAGCACCCGGGGGACAGGGGACAATGAGCAGTTCTTC. This translates into CASTRGTGDNEQFF. The chain joins TRBV7-2 to TRBJ2-1, with 10 bases that match TRBD1. The CDR3 is 14 amino acids. CDR1 is SGHTA and CDR2 is FQGNSA in the germline V gene. After removal of 7 bases from V and 5 bases from J, the junction contained 5 bases not matched to a gene.

The rearrangement links TRBV14 to TRBJ1-1; D remains unclear. The V end was cut by 1 base, the J end by 3 bases, with 6 bases between. Germline loops: CDR1 SGHDN, CDR2 FVKESK. This CDR3 is built from 13 residues. The CDR3 region has the DNA TGTGCCAGCAGCCAAGGGCTCGACACTGAAGCTTTCTTT. Protein sequence: CASSQGLDTEAFF.

V gene TRBV5-1 combines with J gene TRBJ1-5; the D is unclear. Germline V gene sequence: CDR1 SGHRS, CDR2 YFSETQ. Trimming left V 0 bases short and J 5 bases short, with 12 bases between. The CDR3 totals 15 residues. CDR3: CASSLEGHRDQPQHF. The CDR3 DNA is TGCGCCAGCAGCTTGGAAGGTCATAGGGATCAGCCCCAGCATTTT.

The chain is built from TRBV4-1 and TRBJ2-3; TRBD2 aligns across 9 bases. V shed 4 bases, J shed 2 bases, and the junction held 7 bases outside the gene matches. This CDR3 has 16 amino acids. The germline CDR1 and CDR2 sequences are MGHRA and YSYEKL. This CDR3 reads CASSREGGGDTDTQYF. CDR3 DNA: TGCGCCAGCAGCCGTGAAGGCGGGGGGGACACAGATACGCAGTATTTT.

The chain joins TRBV24-1 to TRBJ2-1; tentative D call: TRBD1 (6 bases). CDR1 and CDR2 from the germline V gene are KGHDR and SFDVKD. V shed 3 bases and J shed 10 bases, with 12 bases lying between them. The CDR3 is 13 residues long. CDR3: CATSDPGTPEQFF. Here the CDR3 DNA reads TGTGCCACCAGTGATCCCGGGACACCCGAGCAGTTCTTC.

This clone was recorded only once. CDR3 sequence (DNA): TGTGCCAGCAGCGTAGCGGACAGGGATCTACGAGGGCAGTACTTC. It translates to CASSVADRDLRGQYF. The chain joins TRBV9 to TRBJ2-7; 8 bases align to TRBD1. Germline V gives CDR1 SGDLS, CDR2 YYNGEE. Germline trimming cut 0 bases from V and 9 bases from J; bases unmatched to any gene: 11. This CDR3 is 15 amino acids long.

Regarding this clone: At the DNA level, this CDR3 is encoded by other sequences in the same sample as well. V gene TRBV7-2 combines with J gene TRBJ1-5; D call uncertain. The V gene's germline CDR1 is SGHTA and CDR2 FQGNSA. The CDR3 spans 15 residues. V shed 0 bases and J shed 0 bases, with 6 bases lying between them. The DNA of the CDR3 is TGTGCCAGCAGCTTAGCGTGGGGTAGCAATCAGCCCCAGCATTTT. Protein sequence: CASSLAWGSNQPQHF.

The chain recombines TRBV19 with TRBJ1-1; 7 nucleotides match TRBD1. The CDR3 sequence is 16 residues long. Trimming cost V 4 bases and J 0 bases; bases outside gene matches: 8. Per the germline V gene, CDR1 is LNHDA and CDR2 is SQIVND (reference sequence). The CDR3 spells CASSTPGQPMNTEAFF. CDR3 nucleotide sequence: TGTGCCAGTAGTACTCCGGGACAGCCTATGAACACTGAAGCTTTCTTT.

V and J are TRBV28 and TRBJ2-3, with a possible D match to TRBD2 (7 bases). The V end was cut by 4 bases, the J end by 14 bases, with 25 bases between. This CDR3 is 15 amino acids long. CDR1 and CDR2 (germline): MDHEN, SYDVKM. The CDR3 nucleotides read TGTGCCAGCAGTTCACTTACGGGGGGCGCTTTTTTGCTGTATTTT. It translates to CASSSLTGGAFLLYF.

This chain links TRBV20-1 with TRBJ1-1; a possible D gene is TRBD1 (5 bases). Per germline, CDR1 DFQATT and CDR2 SNEGSKA (reference sequence). Trimming pared 3 bases from V and 5 bases from J, leaving 28 bases between. The CDR3 sequence is 18 residues long. The CDR3: CSASRLRRDGLWGTEAFF. CDR3 DNA: TGCAGTGCTAGTCGACTTCGGCGGGACGGCCTTTGGGGGACTGAAGCTTTCTTT.

The rearrangement joins TRBV19 to TRBJ1-4, with D uncertain. The V gene's germline CDR1 is LNHDA and CDR2 SQIVND (reference sequence). Trimming cost V 4 bases and J 13 bases, with 10 bases left between them. The CDR3 runs to 11 residues. The CDR3 DNA is TGTGCCAGTAGTACAACAAGGAGACTGTTTTTT. Amino acids: CASSTTRRLFF.